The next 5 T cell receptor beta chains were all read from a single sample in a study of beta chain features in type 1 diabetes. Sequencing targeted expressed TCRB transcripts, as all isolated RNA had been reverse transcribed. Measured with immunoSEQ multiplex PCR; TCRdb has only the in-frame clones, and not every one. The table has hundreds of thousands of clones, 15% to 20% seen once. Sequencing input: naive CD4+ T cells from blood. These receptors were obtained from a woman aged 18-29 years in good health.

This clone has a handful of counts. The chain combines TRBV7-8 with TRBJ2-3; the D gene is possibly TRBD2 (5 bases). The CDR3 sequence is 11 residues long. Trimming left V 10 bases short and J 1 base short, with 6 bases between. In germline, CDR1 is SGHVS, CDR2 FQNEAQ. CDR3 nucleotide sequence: TGTGCCACGCGGGGCACAGATACGCAGTATTTT. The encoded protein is CATRGTDTQYF.

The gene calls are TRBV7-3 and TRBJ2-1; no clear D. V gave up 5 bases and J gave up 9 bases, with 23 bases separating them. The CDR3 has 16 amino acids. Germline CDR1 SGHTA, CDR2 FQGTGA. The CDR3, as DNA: TGTGCCAGCAGCCAAGTACCCCTGAGTAGGTCACCTGAGCAGTTCTTC. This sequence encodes CASSQVPLSRSPEQFF.

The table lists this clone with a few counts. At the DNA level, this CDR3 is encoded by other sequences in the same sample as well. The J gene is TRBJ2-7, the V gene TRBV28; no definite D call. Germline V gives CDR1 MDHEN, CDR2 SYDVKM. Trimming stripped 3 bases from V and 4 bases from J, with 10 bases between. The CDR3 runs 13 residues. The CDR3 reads CASSLIASYEQYF. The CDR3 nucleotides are TGTGCCAGCAGTTTGATAGCCTCGTACGAGCAGTACTTC.

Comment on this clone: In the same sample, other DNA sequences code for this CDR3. CDR3 nucleotide sequence: TGTGCCAGCAGCTCGGACCGAAACTATGGCTACACCTTC. Encoded protein: CASSSDRNYGYTF. V is TRBV11-2 and J is TRBJ1-2; D unclear. The CDR3 loop spans 13 amino acids. The V end lost 4 bases, the J end lost 2 bases, and 8 bases lay between the germline ends. Per the germline V gene, CDR1 is SGHAT and CDR2 is FQNNGV.

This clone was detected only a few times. The CDR3 nucleotides read TGTGCCAGCAGCTTAATCTTAGCGGGAGTCGACGAGCAGTACTTC. Translation gives CASSLILAGVDEQYF. The chain combines TRBV7-2 with TRBJ2-7; 9 bases are a match to TRBD2. Germline CDR1 reads SGHTA; CDR2 reads FQGNSA. With 2 bases clipped from V and 5 bases from J, the junction kept 7 bases outside the gene matches. This CDR3 has 15 residues.